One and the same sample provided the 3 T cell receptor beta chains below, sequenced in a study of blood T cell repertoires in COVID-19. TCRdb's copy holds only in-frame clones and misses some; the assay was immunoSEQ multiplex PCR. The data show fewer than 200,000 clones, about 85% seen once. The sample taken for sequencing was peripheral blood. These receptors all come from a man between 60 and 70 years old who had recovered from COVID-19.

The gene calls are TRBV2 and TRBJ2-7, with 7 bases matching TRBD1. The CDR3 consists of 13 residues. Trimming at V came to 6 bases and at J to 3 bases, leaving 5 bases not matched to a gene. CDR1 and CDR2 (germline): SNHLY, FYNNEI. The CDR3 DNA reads TGTGCCAGCAGCGATAGGGACAGCTACGAGCAGTACTTC. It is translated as CASSDRDSYEQYF.

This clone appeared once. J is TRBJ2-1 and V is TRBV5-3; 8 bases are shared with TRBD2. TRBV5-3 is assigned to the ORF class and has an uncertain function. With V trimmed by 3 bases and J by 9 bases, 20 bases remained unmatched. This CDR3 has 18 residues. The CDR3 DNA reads TGTGCCAGAAGCTCCCACCAAAGAGGGGCGGGGGGCTTCAGTGAGCAGTTCTTC. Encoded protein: CARSSHQRGAGGFSEQFF.

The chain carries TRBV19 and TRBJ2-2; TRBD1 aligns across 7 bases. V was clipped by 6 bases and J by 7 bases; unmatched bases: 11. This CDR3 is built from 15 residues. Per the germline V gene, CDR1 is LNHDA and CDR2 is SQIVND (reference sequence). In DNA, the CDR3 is TGTGCCAGTAGACCTTCGACAGGGTACGGCGGGGAGCTGTTTTTT. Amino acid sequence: CASRPSTGYGGELFF.